A selection of T cell receptor beta chains follows, all from one sample in a study of CD8+ T cells in alopecia areata. Libraries were prepared by immunoSEQ multiplex PCR; TCRdb keeps only in-frame clonotypes and omits some of them. The repertoire holds 130,000 or so clones, with under 65% as singletons. Material: CD4+ T cells sorted from blood, obtained at week 4, from a patient treated with tofacitinib. The receptors shown here come from a human donor with alopecia areata. The conserved cysteine and the conserved F or W are not part of the CDR3 here. Each record gives: V gene, D gene, CDR3 protein. A D gene is named only where the DNA matches it firmly.

V: TRBV20-1
D: NA
CDR3: SADDRYEQY

V: TRBV19
D: NA
CDR3: ASSITQGLNTEAF

V: TRBV15
D: NA
CDR3: ATSGLDWSSYNEQF

V: TRBV5-6
D: NA
CDR3: ASSIPGALGTEAF

V: TRBV30
D: NA
CDR3: AWASYNEQF

V: TRBV4-3
D: TRBD2
CDR3: ASSQGVEGTMGETQY

V: TRBV7-9
D: NA
CDR3: ASSLQGSADTQY

V: TRBV5-1
D: NA
CDR3: ASSLKSDTQY

V: TRBV18
D: TRBD1
CDR3: ASSQQGDGYT

V: TRBV7-2
D: TRBD1
CDR3: ASSWTGENEKLF

V: TRBV29-1
D: NA
CDR3: SVSEGDYGYT

V: TRBV7-9
D: NA
CDR3: ASLKGPPGPLH

V: TRBV7-8
D: TRBD2
CDR3: ASSPAGLAGTYEQY

V: TRBV11-2
D: NA
CDR3: ASRSPGDFQETQY

V: TRBV10-3
D: TRBD2
CDR3: AISLAGDYNEQF

V: TRBV5-1
D: NA
CDR3: ASSLGDTEAF

V: TRBV7-2
D: TRBD2
CDR3: ASSQTSGSFKSGELF

V: TRBV5-1
D: NA
CDR3: ASSFQETQY

V: TRBV29-1
D: TRBD1
CDR3: SVPSWGRQGTNYGYT

V: TRBV30
D: NA
CDR3: AWSVWNTEAF

V: TRBV29-1
D: NA
CDR3: SVEPGVEETQY

V: TRBV27
D: NA
CDR3: ASSRTIPTGELF

V: TRBV7-2
D: TRBD2
CDR3: ASSLAAASGGGEQY

V: TRBV18
D: TRBD1
CDR3: ASSPAAGTGGSFLH

V: TRBV4-3
D: TRBD1
CDR3: ASSHAQGAYEQY

V: TRBV30
D: NA
CDR3: AWNRLHGNEQF

V: TRBV5-6
D: NA
CDR3: ASSSMFGSYNEQF

V: TRBV7-9
D: NA
CDR3: ASSFTTQGYGYT

V: TRBV29-1
D: TRBD2
CDR3: SVIAGLTYEQY

V: TRBV7-2
D: NA
CDR3: ASSPPGHRYEQY

V: TRBV4-1
D: NA
CDR3: ASSLSDPPSYNEQF

V: TRBV4-1
D: TRBD2
CDR3: ASSHPGLAGGPSVYEQY

V: TRBV30
D: NA
CDR3: AWSRGARETQY

V: TRBV18
D: NA
CDR3: ASSPGDQETQY

V: TRBV7-2
D: TRBD1
CDR3: ASSSGQGTNGYT

V: TRBV5-1
D: NA
CDR3: ASSLGPGPTDTQY

V: TRBV30
D: NA
CDR3: AWSVGQVNSYEQY

V: TRBV5-4
D: NA
CDR3: ASSSAGSTDTQY

V: TRBV5-6
D: NA
CDR3: ASSSDLLAYEQY

V: TRBV7-9
D: NA
CDR3: ASSLGGDTEAF

V: TRBV2
D: TRBD2
CDR3: ASRERDHEQY

V: TRBV7-2
D: TRBD2
CDR3: ASSHGTSGFSTDTQY

V: TRBV6-6
D: NA
CDR3: ASSYRDPKGEAF

V: TRBV30
D: NA
CDR3: AWSRGTTTGELF

V: TRBV29-1
D: TRBD1
CDR3: SVVTGANTGELF